Listed here are 8 T cell receptor beta chains from one sample, sequenced in a study of T cell responses to AZD1222 COVID-19 vaccine. Repertoires were generated with immunoSEQ multiplex PCR, while TCRdb's copy carries only in-frame clones and drops some. The sample carries under 110,000 clones, less than 95% recorded once. The starting material was peripheral blood, obtained on day 0 of AZD1222 vaccination. These receptors were collected from an adult in good health.

This clone was seen a single time. J is TRBJ1-1 and V is TRBV5-1; 9 bases map to TRBD1. This CDR3 spans 15 amino acids. Germline V CDR1 and CDR2: SGHRS, YFSETQ. V lost 2 bases and J lost 1; bases outside the gene matches: 3. The CDR3 nucleotides are TGCGCCAGCAGCTTTTCGGGACAGGGGAACACTGAAGCTTTCTTT. Translated: CASSFSGQGNTEAFF.

This clone was observed a few times. The chain recombines TRBV6-5 with TRBJ1-3; D is uncertain. Germline V gene sequence: CDR1 MNHEY, CDR2 SVGAGI. V dropped 8 bases and J dropped 4 bases, with 9 bases sitting between them. The CDR3 runs to 12 residues. CDR3 residues: CASRSSGNTIYF. The CDR3 nucleotides are TGTGCCAGCCGTTCCTCCGGAAACACCATATATTTT.

This clone occurred once. The chain links TRBV5-1 to TRBJ1-2; D gene uncertain. The germline gives CDR1 SGHRS, CDR2 YFSETQ. The CDR3 covers 13 residues. The V end lost 0 bases, the J end lost 4 bases, and 7 bases lay between the germline ends. The CDR3 DNA is TGCGCCAGCAGCTTGGCTCCCAGCTATGGCTACACCTTC. Amino acid sequence: CASSLAPSYGYTF. Full variable domain (remainder filled in from reference TRBV5-1 and TRBJ1-2): KAGVTQTPRYLIKTRGQQVTLSCSPISGHRSVSWYQQTPGQGLQFLFEYFSETQRNKGNFPGRFSGRQFSNSRSEMNVSTLELGDSALYLCASSLAPSYGYTFGSGTRLTVV.

The rearrangement joins TRBV4-1 to TRBJ1-2; D call uncertain. With 0 bases removed from V and 4 bases from J, the gap between germline ends came to 15 bases. The CDR3 is 16 residues long. CDR1 MGHRA and CDR2 YSYEKL come from the germline V gene. The CDR3 is CASSQDKELRAYGYTF. In DNA, the CDR3 is TGCGCCAGCAGCCAAGATAAGGAGCTTCGGGCCTATGGCTACACCTTC.

The chain employs TRBV7-2 and TRBJ1-1; 7 bases agree with TRBD1. Per the germline V gene, CDR1 is SGHTA and CDR2 is FQGNSA. Germline trimming cut 3 bases from V and 5 bases from J; bases unmatched to any gene: 6. The CDR3 is 14 residues long. CDR3 sequence (DNA): TGTGCCAGCAGCTTTAGTCAGGGGGGAACTGAAGCTTTCTTT. Protein: CASSFSQGGTEAFF.

This sequence joins TRBV6-4 and TRBJ2-1, with D unclear. The V and J ends lost 6 bases and 0 bases respectively, with 9 bases between them. The germline V gene has CDR1 MRHNA and CDR2 SNTAGT. The CDR3 extends over 14 amino acids. The CDR3 DNA reads as TGTGCCAGCAGCCCAGGTGGCTCCTACAATGAGCAGTTCTTC. Residues: CASSPGGSYNEQFF.

This chain uses TRBV5-5 with TRBJ2-5; D uncertain. Between the trimmed V and J ends, which lost 0 bases and 5 bases, there was a span of 11 bases. Germline-derived CDR1 and CDR2 are SGHKS and YYEKEE (reference sequence). The CDR3 covers 14 residues. The CDR3 bases are TGTGCCAGCAGCTTGGTACCTGGTGGGGAGACCCAGTACTTC. It codes for CASSLVPGGETQYF.

This chain uses TRBV4-1 with TRBJ1-4; possibly TRBD1 for D (6 bases). V lost 2 bases to trimming and J lost 0 bases, with 16 bases between them. The CDR3 contains 18 residues. Germline assignment: CDR1 MGHRA and CDR2 YSYEKL. The CDR3 here is CASSQLPGGLSTNEKLFF. The CDR3 region has the DNA TGCGCCAGCAGCCAATTACCTGGGGGGCTCTCAACTAATGAAAAACTGTTTTTT.